Sequencing of this T cell receptor beta chain was carried out in a study of cytomegalovirus exposure and HLA in healthy donors. PCR involved 60 Vbeta and 13 Jbeta primers. Assay used: immunoSEQ multiplex PCR; TCRdb lists only in-frame clones, some missing. The table has more than 95,000 clones, around 78% seen once. The junction had 1 base not matched to a gene; V was cut back by 4 bases and J by 3 bases. The CDR3 extends over 14 amino acids. Germline V gives CDR1 MGHRA, CDR2 YSYEKL. Material: PBMCs. The sequence came from a male donor in good health and CMV-seronegative. This rearrangement joins TRBV4-1 to TRBJ2-3; 10 positions agree with TRBD2. The CDR3 nucleotides read TGCGCCAGCAGCCCTAGCGGGAGTACAGATACGCAGTATTTT. Its translation: CASSPSGSTDTQYF.